The rows below give T cell receptor beta chains drawn from one sample of a study of shared clonotypes between healthy human individuals. Sequencing used immunoSEQ multiplex PCR; TCRdb keeps in-frame clones, though not all of them. The data show approximately 2.4 million clones, approximately 94% seen once. The sample comprised naive CD4+ T cells sorted from blood. These receptors all come from a man between 18 and 29 years old in good health. Both conserved end residues are trimmed from each CDR3. Some rows mark clone size as missing; the rest say once, few, many or name a class of expanded clone.

TRBJ2-3	TRBV5-1	.	ASSLGGTGVPDTQY
TRBJ1-6	TRBV4-1	.	ASSHTDRDNSPLH
TRBJ2-5	TRBV4-1	once	ASSHPRGVWQETQY
TRBJ1-6	TRBV5-4	.	ASSLGVAGQHNSPLH
TRBJ2-1	TRBV2	.	ASRSGGGDEQF
TRBJ1-4	TRBV9	.	ASSPLGGDNEKLF
TRBJ2-1	TRBV5-1	once	ASSSAGTGEIEQF
TRBJ2-7	TRBV28	.	ASSFGDRGPYEQY
TRBJ2-5	TRBV5-1	.	ASSLGLGRVETQY
TRBJ2-5	TRBV6-5	once	ASSRSGPETQY
TRBJ2-1	TRBV5-1	.	ASSRTSGRYNEQF
TRBJ1-6	TRBV6-5	.	ASSSRGGPNSPLH
TRBJ2-5	TRBV5-4	.	ASTRPGTAAQETQY
TRBJ2-2	TRBV30	.	AGSTSGRVTGELF
TRBJ2-1	TRBV29-1	.	SVEEAPSGNEQF
TRBJ1-2	TRBV6-1	.	ASSEAQGYYYGYT
TRBJ1-1	TRBV10-3	.	AISESDEAF
TRBJ2-5	TRBV5-1	.	ASSLRGGETQY
TRBJ2-3	TRBV7-9	.	ASSLGTGGSLSDTQY
TRBJ1-3	TRBV6-1	.	ASTPLGASGNTIY
TRBJ2-2	TRBV7-9	.	ASRVQIANTGELF
TRBJ2-7	TRBV15	.	ATSRDPLGTSTYEQY
TRBJ2-5	TRBV5-1	.	ASSLTKGLAGETQY
TRBJ2-1	TRBV6-6	.	ASRPLAGAFNEQF
TRBJ1-2	TRBV18	.	ASSPPGQDYYGYT
TRBJ2-1	TRBV6-5	once	ASSTSGVLNEQF
TRBJ1-1	TRBV10-3	.	AISESLSRGGKDTEAF
TRBJ2-3	TRBV7-2	.	ASSFTEGDTQY
TRBJ2-4	TRBV10-1	.	ASSERYLAKNIQY
TRBJ2-7	TRBV27	.	ASSPAGLTSYEQY
TRBJ1-6	TRBV19	.	ASSSSRGKRLH
TRBJ1-5	TRBV6-6	.	ASSARDSGQPQH
TRBJ2-7	TRBV18	.	ASSPILESSYEQY
TRBJ1-2	TRBV19	.	ASSVQGSIGYGYT
TRBJ1-2	TRBV5-6	.	ASSLLGLLEY
TRBJ1-6	TRBV5-1	few	ASSTDEPHNSPLH
TRBJ2-2	TRBV5-4	.	ASSPRGNTGELF
TRBJ1-3	TRBV4-1	.	ASSRPRASGNTIY
TRBJ1-5	TRBV28	few	ASSSTDRSQH
TRBJ2-7	TRBV7-6	.	ASSQLASGEQY
TRBJ1-6	TRBV10-3	once	AISESLVGSGSNSPLH
TRBJ2-2	TRBV6-5	.	ASGLRQGTGELF
TRBJ1-3	TRBV11-2	.	ASSFGVRSGNTIY
TRBJ2-7	TRBV6-6	.	AIRTATYEQY
TRBJ1-3	TRBV5-1	.	ASSWGTPGNTIY
TRBJ1-2	TRBV20-1	.	SALQGFGYT
TRBJ1-2	TRBV30	.	AGGTGYGYT